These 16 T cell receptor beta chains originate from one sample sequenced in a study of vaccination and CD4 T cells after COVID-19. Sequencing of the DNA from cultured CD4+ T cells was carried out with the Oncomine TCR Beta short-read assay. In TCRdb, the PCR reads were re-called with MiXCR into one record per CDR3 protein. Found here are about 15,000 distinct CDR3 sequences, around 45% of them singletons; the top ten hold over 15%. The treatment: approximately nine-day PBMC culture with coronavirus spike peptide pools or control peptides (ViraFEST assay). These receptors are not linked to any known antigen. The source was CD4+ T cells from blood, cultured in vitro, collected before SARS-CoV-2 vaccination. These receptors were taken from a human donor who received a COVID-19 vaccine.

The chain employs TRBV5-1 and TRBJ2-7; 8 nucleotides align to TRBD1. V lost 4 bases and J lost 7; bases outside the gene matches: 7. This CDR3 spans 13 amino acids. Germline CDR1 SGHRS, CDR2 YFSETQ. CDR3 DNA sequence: TGCGCCAGCAGCAGCCAGACAGGGGTAGAGCAGTACTTC. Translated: CASSSQTGVEQYF. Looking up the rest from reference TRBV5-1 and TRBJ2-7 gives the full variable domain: KAGVTQTPRYLIKTRGQQVTLSCSPISGHRSVSWYQQTPGQGLQFLFEYFSETQRNKGNFPGRFSGRQFSNSRSEMNVSTLELGDSALYLCASSSQTGVEQYFGPGTRLTVT.

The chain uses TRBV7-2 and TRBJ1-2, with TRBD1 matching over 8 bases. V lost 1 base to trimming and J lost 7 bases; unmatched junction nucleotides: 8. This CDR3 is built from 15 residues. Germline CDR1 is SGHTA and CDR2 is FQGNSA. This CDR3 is CASSLVSGQGLGYTF. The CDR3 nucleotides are TGTGCCAGCAGCTTAGTCTCAGGACAGGGACTTGGCTACACCTTC.

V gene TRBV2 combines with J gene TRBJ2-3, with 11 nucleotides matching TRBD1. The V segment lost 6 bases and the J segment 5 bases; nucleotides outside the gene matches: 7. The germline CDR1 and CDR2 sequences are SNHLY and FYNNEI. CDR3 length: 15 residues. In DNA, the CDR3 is TGTGCCAGCAGGGCGGACAGGGGGCCTAAAGATACGCAGTATTTT. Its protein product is CASRADRGPKDTQYF.

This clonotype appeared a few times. As DNA, the CDR3 is TGTGCCAGCAGCCCGTCAGGCAGGAACACTGAAGCTTTCTTT. Protein product: CASSPSGRNTEAFF. V usage is TRBV7-9 and J usage is TRBJ1-1; D unclear. Germline CDR1 is SEHNR and CDR2 is FQNEAQ (reference sequence). The CDR3 is made up of 14 amino acids. V was cut by 5 bases and J by 1 base, with 11 bases left in between.

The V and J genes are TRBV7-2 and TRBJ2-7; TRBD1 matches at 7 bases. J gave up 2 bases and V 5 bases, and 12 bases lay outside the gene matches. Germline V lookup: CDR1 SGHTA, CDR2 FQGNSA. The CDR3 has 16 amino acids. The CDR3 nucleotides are TGTGCCAGCAGCCTAACCCCGGACAGGACCCCCTACGAGCAGTACTTC. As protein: CASSLTPDRTPYEQYF.

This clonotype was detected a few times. For the CDR3, the DNA is TGTGCCGCCGCTAGCGGGGGCCGGGAGACCCAGTACTTC. It encodes CAAASGGRETQYF. The chain uses TRBV7-6 and TRBJ2-5, with TRBD2 matching 10 bases. Germline V gives CDR1 SGHVS, CDR2 FNYEAQ. J lost 5 bases, V lost 11 bases, and 8 bases had no gene match. This CDR3 spans 13 amino acids.

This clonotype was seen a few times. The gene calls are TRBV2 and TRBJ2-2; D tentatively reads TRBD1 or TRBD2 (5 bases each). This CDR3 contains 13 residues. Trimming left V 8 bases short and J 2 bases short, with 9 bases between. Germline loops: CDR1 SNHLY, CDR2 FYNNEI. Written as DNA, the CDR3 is TGTGCCAGCGGGGGAGTTAACACCGGGGAGCTGTTTTTT. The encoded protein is CASGGVNTGELFF.

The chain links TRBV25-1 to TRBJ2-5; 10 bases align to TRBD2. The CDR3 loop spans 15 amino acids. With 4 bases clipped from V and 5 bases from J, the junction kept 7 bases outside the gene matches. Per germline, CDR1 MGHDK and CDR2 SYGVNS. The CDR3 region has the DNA TGTGCCAGCAGTGGGAGCGGGGGGGCCTTGGAGACCCAGTACTTC. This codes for CASSGSGGALETQYF. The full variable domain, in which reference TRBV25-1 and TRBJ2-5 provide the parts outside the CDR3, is EADIYQTPRYLVIGTGKKITLECSQTMGHDKMYWYQQDPGMELHLIHYSYGVNSTEKGDLSSESTVSRIRTEHFPLTLESARPSHTSQYLCASSGSGGALETQYFGPGTRLLVL.

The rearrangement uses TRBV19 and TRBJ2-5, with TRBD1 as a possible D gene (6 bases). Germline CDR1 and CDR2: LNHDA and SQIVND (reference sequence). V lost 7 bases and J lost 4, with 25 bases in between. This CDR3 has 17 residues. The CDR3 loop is CASTPAGDGARGETQYF. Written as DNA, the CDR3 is TGTGCCAGTACCCCGGCAGGAGACGGGGCCAGGGGAGAGACCCAGTACTTC.

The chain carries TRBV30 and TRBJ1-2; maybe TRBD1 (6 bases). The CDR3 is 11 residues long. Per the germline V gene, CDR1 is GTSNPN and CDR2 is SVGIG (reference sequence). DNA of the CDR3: TGTGGATACAGGGTCTACTATGGCTACACCTTC. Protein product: CGYRVYYGYTF.

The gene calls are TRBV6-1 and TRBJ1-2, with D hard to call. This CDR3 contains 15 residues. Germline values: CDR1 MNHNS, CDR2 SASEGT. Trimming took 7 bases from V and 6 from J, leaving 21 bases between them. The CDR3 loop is CASILGWERAHGYTF. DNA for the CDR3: TGTGCCAGCATCCTCGGCTGGGAAAGGGCCCATGGCTACACCTTC.

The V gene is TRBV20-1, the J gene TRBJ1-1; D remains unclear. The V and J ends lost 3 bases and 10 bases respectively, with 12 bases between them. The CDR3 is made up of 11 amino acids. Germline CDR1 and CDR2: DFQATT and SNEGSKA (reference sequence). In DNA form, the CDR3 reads TGCAGTGCTAGGAGAGAGGTTGGAGCTTTCTTT. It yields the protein CSARREVGAFF.

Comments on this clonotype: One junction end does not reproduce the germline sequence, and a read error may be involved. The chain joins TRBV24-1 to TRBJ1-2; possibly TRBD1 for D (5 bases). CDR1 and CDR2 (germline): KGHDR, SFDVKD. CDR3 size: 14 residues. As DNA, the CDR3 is TGTACCACCAGTGATTTTGGAGGGGATCGAGGCTACACCTTC. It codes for CTTSDFGGDRGYTF.

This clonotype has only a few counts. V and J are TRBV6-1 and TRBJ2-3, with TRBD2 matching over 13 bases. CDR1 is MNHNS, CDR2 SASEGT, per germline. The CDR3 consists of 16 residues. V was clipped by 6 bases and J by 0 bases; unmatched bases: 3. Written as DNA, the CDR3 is TGTGCCAGCAGCCGACTAGCGGGGGGAAGCACAGATACGCAGTATTTT. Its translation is CASSRLAGGSTDTQYF.

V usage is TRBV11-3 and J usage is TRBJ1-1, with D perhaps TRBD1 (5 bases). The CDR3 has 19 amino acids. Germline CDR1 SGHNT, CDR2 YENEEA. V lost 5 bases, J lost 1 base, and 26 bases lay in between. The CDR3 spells CASSPGRGRGIGGNTEAFF. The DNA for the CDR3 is TGTGCCAGCAGCCCGGGACGGGGAAGGGGAATCGGTGGGAACACTGAAGCTTTCTTT.

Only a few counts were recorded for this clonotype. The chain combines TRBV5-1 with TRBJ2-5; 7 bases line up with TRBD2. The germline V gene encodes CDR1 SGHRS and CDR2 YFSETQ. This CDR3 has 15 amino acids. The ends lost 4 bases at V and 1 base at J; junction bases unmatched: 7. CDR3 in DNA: TGCGCCAGCAGCGTGGCGGGGGTCAGCCAAGAGACCCAGTACTTC. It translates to CASSVAGVSQETQYF. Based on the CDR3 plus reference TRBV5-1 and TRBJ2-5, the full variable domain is KAGVTQTPRYLIKTRGQQVTLSCSPISGHRSVSWYQQTPGQGLQFLFEYFSETQRNKGNFPGRFSGRQFSNSRSEMNVSTLELGDSALYLCASSVAGVSQETQYFGPGTRLLVL.